This entry is about one T cell receptor beta chain. The data stem from a study of blood T cell repertoires in COVID-19. Across the whole study: Nucleic acid was either cDNA or gDNA, and it came from T cells, B-cell-depleted T cells, or PBMCs.

Germline V gene data show CDR1 as SGHDT and CDR2 as YYEEEE. This CDR3 spans 12 amino acids. The ends were cut back, 2 bases at V and 4 bases at J, with 7 bases in the middle. Original processing notes: Reference gene primer amplification gave nucleated cell count estimates. Here immunoSEQ multiplex PCR was the method, and the copy in TCRdb shows in-frame clones only, minus some. That table supplies the V and J calls and clone size; D and trimming were determined from the DNA. This table has a few hundred thousand clones, approximately 90% appearing once. The sample taken for sequencing was PBMCs or T cells enriched from blood (not recorded which). The source is a woman between 55 and 75 years old in a cohort exposed to, infected with or recovered from COVID-19 (not recorded which). The chain links TRBV5-6 to TRBJ2-7; tentatively, D is TRBD2 (5 bases). The CDR3 is CASSLEGYEQYF. The CDR3 DNA reads TGTGCCAGCAGCTTAGAGGGATACGAGCAGTACTTC.